This T cell receptor (beta chain) is drawn from a study of cytomegalovirus exposure and HLA in healthy donors. Study-wide results and limits: There were 164 TCR beta chains listed as cytomegalovirus-associated. Analysis performed later showed TCR beta chains linked to HLA being more clonally expanded than equally common others. Links to common viral pathogens appeared, in a later analysis, for several of the most significant clusters.

PCR amplification relied on 60 Vbeta primers (plus 13 Jbeta primers). The data were produced by immunoSEQ multiplex PCR, yet TCRdb's version contains in-frame clones alone and is incomplete. This sample carries about 180,000 clones, roughly three quarters of them seen once, and the ten largest clones take around 3%. Looked up from germline, CDR1 is SGHAT and CDR2 is FQNNGV. This CDR3 contains 13 residues. The trim removed 4 bases at V and 11 bases at J, leaving 8 bases unmatched. Turning to this clone: Its antigen is as yet unknown.

Source material: PBMCs. The chain carries TRBV11-2 and TRBJ1-1, with 9 bases identical to TRBD1. This clonotype originated in a male donor in good health and CMV-seronegative. This CDR3 is CASSSDRGRRAFF. CDR3 bases: TGTGCCAGCAGCTCGGACAGGGGACGTAGGGCTTTCTTT.